This TCR beta chain comes out of a study of cytomegalovirus exposure and HLA in healthy donors. Regarding the study as a whole: Subsequent analysis of the 100 to 150 validation repertoires found a tendency for first-cohort TCR clusters to co-occur. In vitro data verified a few CMV-associated chains as specific for CMV antigens. There were about 160 TCR beta chains listed as cytomegalovirus-associated.

For this clone: Its antigen is unidentified.

The repertoire was sequenced with immunoSEQ multiplex PCR; TCRdb's copy has only in-frame clones and lacks some. The sample comprises some 130,000 clones, 70% to 85% of which are singletons, and around 27% rests with the top ten. The length of the CDR3 is 15 residues. Germline lookup yields CDR1 SGHVS and CDR2 FNYEAQ. V lost 5 bases to trimming and J lost 9 bases; unmatched junction nucleotides: 10. The donors formed part of the approximately 120-subject validation cohort, distinct from the roughly 670-subject first cohort. This clonotype originated in a man aged 25 to 40 in good health and CMV-seropositive. J is TRBJ2-1 and V is TRBV7-6; 10 bases are shared with TRBD1. Sequenced: PBMCs. CDR3 nucleotide sequence: TGTGCCAGCAGCACCAGACAGGGGGCTATAGGTGAGCAGTTCTTC. Translation: CASSTRQGAIGEQFF.